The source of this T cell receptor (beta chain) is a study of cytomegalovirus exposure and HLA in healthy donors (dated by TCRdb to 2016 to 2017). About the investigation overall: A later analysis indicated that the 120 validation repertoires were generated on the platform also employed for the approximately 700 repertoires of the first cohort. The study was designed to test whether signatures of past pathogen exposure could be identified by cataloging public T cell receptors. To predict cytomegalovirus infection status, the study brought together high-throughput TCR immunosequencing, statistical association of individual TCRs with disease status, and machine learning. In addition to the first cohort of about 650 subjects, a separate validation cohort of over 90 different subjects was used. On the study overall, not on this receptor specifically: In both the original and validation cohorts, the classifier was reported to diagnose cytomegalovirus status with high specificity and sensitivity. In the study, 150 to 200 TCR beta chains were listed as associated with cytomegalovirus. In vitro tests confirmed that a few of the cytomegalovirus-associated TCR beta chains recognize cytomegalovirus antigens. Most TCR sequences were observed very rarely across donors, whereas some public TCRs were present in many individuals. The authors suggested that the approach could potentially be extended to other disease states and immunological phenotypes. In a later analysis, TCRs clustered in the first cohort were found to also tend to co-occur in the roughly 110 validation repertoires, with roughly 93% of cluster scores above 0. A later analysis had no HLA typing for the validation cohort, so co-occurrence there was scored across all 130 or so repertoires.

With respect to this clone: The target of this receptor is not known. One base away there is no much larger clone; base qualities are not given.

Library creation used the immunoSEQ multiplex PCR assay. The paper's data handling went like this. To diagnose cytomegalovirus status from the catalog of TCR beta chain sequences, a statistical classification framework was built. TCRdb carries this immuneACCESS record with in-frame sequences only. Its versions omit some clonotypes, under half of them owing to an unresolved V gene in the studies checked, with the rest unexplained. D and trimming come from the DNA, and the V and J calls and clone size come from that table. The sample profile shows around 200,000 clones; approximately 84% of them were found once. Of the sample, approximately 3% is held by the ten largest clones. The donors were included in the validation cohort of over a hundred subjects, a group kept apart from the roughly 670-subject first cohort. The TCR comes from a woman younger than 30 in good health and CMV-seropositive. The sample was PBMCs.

This receptor carries the CDR3 CASSMTNEQFF. In nucleotides, the sequence is TGTGCCAGTAGTATGACTAATGAGCAGTTCTTC. This receptor chain uses TRBV19 and TRBJ2-1, with the D gene too uncertain to name. The cysteine opens and the phenylalanine closes a CDR3 of 11 amino acids. Only the CDR3 portion is preserved as DNA: 33 bases, with reading frame beginning at the first base. V is cut by 3 bases and J by 7 bases, and the space between the germline ends is 4 bases. The germline V gene (reference sequence) specifies LNHDA as CDR1 and SQIVND as CDR2.